These 3 T cell receptor beta chains were sequenced from one sample in a study of immune evolution from preneoplasia to lung adenocarcinoma (dated by TCRdb to 2020 to 2022). The method behind the library was the immunoSEQ multiplex PCR assay. What TCRdb holds here is the immuneACCESS table cut down to in-frame rearrangements. Part of the clones is not present; checked against another copy, under half of the missing clones reflect an unresolved V gene, and the others are unexplained. This sample gives about 9,600 clones in total; 80% to 90% of them show up just once. The ten largest clones represent 5.8% of the sample. Input material: FFPE minimally invasive lung adenocarcinoma tissue. The intended sense of this specimen's cell subset or site label: micro-invasive lung adenocarcinoma (MIA). The receptors come from a person between 70 and 80 years old with lung adenocarcinoma.

The chain couples TRBV5-1 to TRBJ2-1; 7 bases line up with TRBD2. J was trimmed by 2 bases and V by 0 bases; bases with no gene match: 5. The CDR3 consists of 16 residues. CDR1 is SGHRS, CDR2 YFSETQ, per germline. Here the CDR3 DNA reads TGCGCCAGCAGCTTGGGCGCGGGGGTTACCTACAATGAGCAGTTCTTC. This translates into CASSLGAGVTYNEQFF.

V usage is TRBV27 and J usage is TRBJ2-2, with D maybe TRBD1 (5 bases). The CDR3 totals 13 residues. Germline CDR1 is MNHEY and CDR2 is SMNVEV (reference sequence). Trimming pared 3 bases from V and 7 bases from J, leaving 9 bases between. For the CDR3, the DNA is TGTGCCAGCAGTTTCCAGGGCAGCGGGGAGCTGTTTTTT. It encodes CASSFQGSGELFF.

This clone showed up just a few times. This rearrangement joins TRBV29-1 to TRBJ1-1, with no clear D. The CDR3 runs to 10 residues. Per germline, CDR1 SQVTM and CDR2 ANQGSEA. Trimming stripped 7 bases from V and 8 bases from J, with 11 bases between. CDR3 bases: TGCAGCGCTGGGAAGGCAGAAGCTTTCTTT. This codes for CSAGKAEAFF.